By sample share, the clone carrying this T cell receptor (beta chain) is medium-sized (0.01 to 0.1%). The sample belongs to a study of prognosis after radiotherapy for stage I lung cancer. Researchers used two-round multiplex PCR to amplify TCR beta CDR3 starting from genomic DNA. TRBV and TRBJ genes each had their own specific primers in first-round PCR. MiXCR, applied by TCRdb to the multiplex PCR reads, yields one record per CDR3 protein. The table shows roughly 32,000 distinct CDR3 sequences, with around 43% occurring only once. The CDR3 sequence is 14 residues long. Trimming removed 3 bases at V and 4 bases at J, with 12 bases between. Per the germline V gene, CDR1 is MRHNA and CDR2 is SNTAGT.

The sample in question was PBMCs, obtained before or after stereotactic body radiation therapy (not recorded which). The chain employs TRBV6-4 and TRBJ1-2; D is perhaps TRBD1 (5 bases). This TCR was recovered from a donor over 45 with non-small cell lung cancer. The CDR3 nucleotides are TGTGCCAGCAGTGAACCGACAGCCAGCTATGGCTACACCTTC. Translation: CASSEPTASYGYTF.